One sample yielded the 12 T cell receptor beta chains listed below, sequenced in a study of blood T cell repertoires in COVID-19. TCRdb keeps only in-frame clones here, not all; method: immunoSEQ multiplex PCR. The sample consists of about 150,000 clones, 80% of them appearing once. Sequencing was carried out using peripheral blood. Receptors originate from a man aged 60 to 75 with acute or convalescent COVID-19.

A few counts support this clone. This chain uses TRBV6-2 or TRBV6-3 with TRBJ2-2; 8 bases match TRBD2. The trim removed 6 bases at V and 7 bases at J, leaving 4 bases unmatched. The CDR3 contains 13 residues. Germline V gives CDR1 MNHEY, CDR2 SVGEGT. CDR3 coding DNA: TGTGCCAGCAGCCTCACTAGCGGCGGGGAGCTGTTTTTT. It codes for CASSLTSGGELFF.

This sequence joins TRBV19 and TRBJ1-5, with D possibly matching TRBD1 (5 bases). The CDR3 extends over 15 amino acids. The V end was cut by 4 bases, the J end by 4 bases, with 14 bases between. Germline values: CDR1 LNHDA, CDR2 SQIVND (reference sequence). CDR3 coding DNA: TGTGCCAGTAGTAAGGCAGGGTCTAGAAATCAGCCCCAGCATTTT. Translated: CASSKAGSRNQPQHF.

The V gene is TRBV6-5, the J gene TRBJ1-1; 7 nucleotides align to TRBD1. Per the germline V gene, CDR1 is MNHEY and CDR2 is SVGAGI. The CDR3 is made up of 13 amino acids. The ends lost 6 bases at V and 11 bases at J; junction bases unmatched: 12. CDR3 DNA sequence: TGTGCCAGCAGCGCCCGGACAGGCTATTCCGCTTTCTTT. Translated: CASSARTGYSAFF.

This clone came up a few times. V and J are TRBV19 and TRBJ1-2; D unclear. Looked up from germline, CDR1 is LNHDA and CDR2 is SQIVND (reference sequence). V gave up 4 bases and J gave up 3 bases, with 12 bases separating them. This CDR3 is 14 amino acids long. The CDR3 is CASSRAFGYYGYTF. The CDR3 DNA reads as TGTGCCAGTAGTAGGGCTTTCGGATACTATGGCTACACCTTC.

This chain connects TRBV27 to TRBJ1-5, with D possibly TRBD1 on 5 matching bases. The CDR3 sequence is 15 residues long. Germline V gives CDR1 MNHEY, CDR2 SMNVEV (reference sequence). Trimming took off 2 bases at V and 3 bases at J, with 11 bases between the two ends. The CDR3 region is CASSLGGSINQPQHF. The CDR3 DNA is TGTGCCAGCAGTTTAGGGGGGAGCATCAATCAGCCCCAGCATTTT.

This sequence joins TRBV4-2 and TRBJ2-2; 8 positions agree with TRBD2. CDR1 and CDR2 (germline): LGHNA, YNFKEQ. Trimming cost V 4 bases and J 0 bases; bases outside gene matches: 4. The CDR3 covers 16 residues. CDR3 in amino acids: CASSRHSGANTGELFF. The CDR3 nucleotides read TGTGCCAGCAGCCGCCATAGCGGGGCGAACACCGGGGAGCTGTTTTTT.

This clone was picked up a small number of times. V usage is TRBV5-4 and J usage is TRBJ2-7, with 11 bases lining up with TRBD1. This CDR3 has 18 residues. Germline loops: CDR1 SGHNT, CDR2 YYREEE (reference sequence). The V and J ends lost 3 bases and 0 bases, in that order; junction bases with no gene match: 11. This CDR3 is CASSSYRDRGLSSYEQYF. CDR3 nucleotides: TGTGCCAGCAGCTCCTACCGGGACAGGGGGTTATCCTCCTACGAGCAGTACTTC. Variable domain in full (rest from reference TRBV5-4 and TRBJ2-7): ETGVTQSPTHLIKTRGQQVTLRCSSQSGHNTVSWYQQALGQGPQFIFQYYREEENGRGNFPPRFSGLQFPNYSSELNVNALELDDSALYLCASSSYRDRGLSSYEQYFGPGTRLTVT.

Here the CDR3 reads CASRPIKGGPGAATGELFF. For the CDR3, the DNA is TGCGCCAGCAGGCCAATAAAGGGCGGTCCAGGGGCCGCCACCGGGGAGCTGTTTTTT. The chain employs TRBV4-1 and TRBJ2-2, with D possibly being TRBD1 (6 bases). This CDR3 is built from 19 residues. The germline V gene encodes CDR1 MGHRA and CDR2 YSYEKL. The V and J ends lost 6 bases and 4 bases respectively, with 27 bases between them.

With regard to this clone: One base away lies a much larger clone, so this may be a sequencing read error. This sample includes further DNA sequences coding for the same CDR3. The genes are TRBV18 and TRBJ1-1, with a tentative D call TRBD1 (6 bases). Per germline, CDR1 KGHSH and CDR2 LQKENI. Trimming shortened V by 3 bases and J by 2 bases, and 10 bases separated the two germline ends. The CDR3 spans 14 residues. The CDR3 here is CASSPGQSNTEAFF. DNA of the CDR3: TGTGCCAGCTCACCCGGACAGTCAAACACTGAAGCTTTCTTT.

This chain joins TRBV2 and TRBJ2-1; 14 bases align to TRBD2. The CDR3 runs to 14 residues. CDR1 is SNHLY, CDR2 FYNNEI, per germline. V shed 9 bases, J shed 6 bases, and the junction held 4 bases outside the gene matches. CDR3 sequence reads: CASTTSGGANEQFF. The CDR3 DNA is TGTGCCAGTACGACTAGCGGGGGGGCCAATGAGCAGTTCTTC.

The CDR3 DNA follows: TGTGCCACCAGTGGGGGACAGGGCGCTAACTATGGCTACACCTTC. Protein: CATSGGQGANYGYTF. V is TRBV24-1 and J is TRBJ1-2, with 9 nucleotides matching TRBD1. The CDR3 has 15 residues. CDR1 is KGHDR, CDR2 SFDVKD, per germline. V lost 5 bases and J lost 0; bases outside the gene matches: 3.

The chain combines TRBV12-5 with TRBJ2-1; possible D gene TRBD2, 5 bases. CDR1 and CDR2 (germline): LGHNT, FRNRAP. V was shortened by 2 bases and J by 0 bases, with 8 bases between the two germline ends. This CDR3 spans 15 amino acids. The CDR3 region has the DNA TGTGCTAGTGGTTTGCGTGGAGGCTCCTACAATGAGCAGTTCTTC. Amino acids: CASGLRGGSYNEQFF. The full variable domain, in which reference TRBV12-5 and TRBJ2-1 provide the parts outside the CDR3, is DARVTQTPRHKVTEMGQEVTMRCQPILGHNTVFWYRQTMMQGLELLAYFRNRAPLDDSGMPKDRFSAEMPDATLATLKIQPSEPRDSAVYFCASGLRGGSYNEQFFGPGTRLTVL.